This TCR beta chain derives from a study of blood T cell repertoires in COVID-19. Turning to the study itself: There were acute and convalescent COVID-19 samples, and they came from the United States, Italy and Spain. PBMCs, B-cell-depleted T cells, or T cells provided the cDNA or gDNA that made up the material.

Seattle patients were enrolled while actively infected and followed longitudinally. Using immunoSEQ multiplex PCR, the repertoire was profiled, and TCRdb retains in-frame clones only, with some absent. The repertoire has some 290,000 clones, nearly 90% of them found once; the top ten carry 1%. This CDR3 has 13 residues. V lost 1 base to trimming and J lost 7 bases; unmatched junction nucleotides: 4. Germline-derived CDR1 and CDR2 are SGHRS and YFSETQ. The sequencing input was peripheral blood. V usage is TRBV5-1 and J usage is TRBJ1-1; 7 nucleotides agree with TRBD1. This TCR derives from a woman in her forties with COVID-19, enrolled during active disease. The CDR3 here is CASSLTGAFEAFF. As DNA, the CDR3 is TGCGCCAGCAGCTTGACAGGGGCGTTTGAAGCTTTCTTT.